This TCR beta chain was retrieved from a study of beta chain features in type 1 diabetes. There are a few counts of this clone. What it binds is not known. Other DNA sequences of this sample code for an identical CDR3. This CDR3 is 10 amino acids long. Germline-derived CDR1 and CDR2 are MDHEN and SYDVKM. V was trimmed by 8 bases and J by 6 bases, leaving 5 bases between them. Regarding the study as a whole: Across all four CD4+ subsets, people with type 1 diabetes showed modestly shorter TCRB CDR3s.

TCRB transcripts that were expressed got sequenced, as all of the isolated RNA had been reverse transcribed. Profiling relied on immunoSEQ multiplex PCR, and the TCRdb table lists in-frame clones only, not all of them. The table records 600,000 to 700,000 clones, 9.5% to 15% of them present only once. This sequence originates from a man under 40 with type 1 diabetes. The specimen sequenced was naive CD4+ T cells from blood. This chain joins TRBV28 and TRBJ1-5; D not certain. CDR3 sequence reads: CASSSQPQHF. The CDR3 coding sequence is TGTGCCAGCTCTAGTCAGCCCCAGCATTTT. The entire variable domain, with the rest obtained from reference TRBV28 and TRBJ1-5, is as follows: DVKVTQSSRYLVKRTGEKVFLECVQDMDHENMFWYRQDPGLGLRLIYFSYDVKMKEKGDIPEGYSVSREKKERFSLILESASTNQTSMYLCASSSQPQHFGDGTRLSIL.